Shown below are 24 T cell receptor beta chains from a single sample sequenced in a study of shared clonotypes between healthy human individuals. It was CD45RO-negative cells, positively selected for CCR7, that made up naive CD8 cells, with terminally differentiated effector memory CD45RA+ cells excluded. Clones were sequenced by immunoSEQ multiplex PCR, and TCRdb holds only the in-frame ones, with some missing. The sample holds 750,000 to 1,000,000 clones, 85% to 95% seen once. Source material: naive CD8+ T cells sorted from blood. The receptors shown here come from a man aged 30 to 45 in good health.

The rearrangement uses TRBV6-5 and TRBJ2-7; no reliable D call. Germline V CDR1 and CDR2: MNHEY, SVGAGI. Between the trimmed V and J ends, which lost 2 bases and 2 bases, there was a span of 10 bases. The CDR3 loop spans 14 amino acids. The CDR3 is CASSYVPGTYEQYF. DNA of the CDR3: TGTGCCAGCAGTTACGTACCCGGAACCTACGAGCAGTACTTC.

This clone was seen only once. This sample also contains other DNA sequences that code for the same CDR3. The V call is TRBV5-1, the J call TRBJ2-7, with D unresolved. The CDR3 runs to 12 residues. V lost 6 bases and J lost 1, with 8 bases in between. Germline V CDR1 and CDR2: SGHRS, YFSETQ. CDR3 nucleotide sequence: TGCGCCAGCACCTCGGGTTCCTACGAGCAGTACTTC. This encodes CASTSGSYEQYF.

V and J are TRBV6-5 and TRBJ2-3; TRBD2 is a possible D gene (6 bases). This CDR3 region has 15 residues. Looked up from germline, CDR1 is MNHEY and CDR2 is SVGAGI. V was pared by 8 bases and J by 1 base, with 16 bases between. The CDR3 here is CASANSGTRTDTQYF. The CDR3 nucleotides are TGTGCCAGCGCAAATAGCGGAACCCGCACAGATACGCAGTATTTT.

V and J are TRBV11-2 and TRBJ2-5; D uncertain. The J call may not be correct, given that the DNA end is closer to TRBJ2-7. Germline V lookup: CDR1 SGHAT, CDR2 FQNNGV. This CDR3 region has 14 residues. CDR3 residues: CASSPKRFTYEQYF. The CDR3 region has the DNA TGTGCCAGCAGCCCGAAACGTTTTACCTACGAGCAGTACTTC.

CDR3 residues: CASSHREYEQYF. As DNA, the CDR3 is TGTGCCAGCAGCCACAGAGAGTACGAGCAGTACTTC. This rearrangement joins TRBV14 to TRBJ2-7, with D unresolved. The germline CDR1 and CDR2 sequences are SGHDN and FVKESK. This CDR3 has 12 amino acids. V shed 3 bases and J shed 4 bases, with 7 bases lying between them.

V usage is TRBV12-5 and J usage is TRBJ2-1; 7 bases are a match to TRBD2. The CDR3 covers 16 residues. Germline V lookup: CDR1 LGHNT, CDR2 FRNRAP. Losses at the gene ends were 2 bases for V and 5 bases for J; bases not matched to a gene: 9. CDR3 amino acids: CASGLSSGGIDNEQFF. For the CDR3, the DNA is TGTGCTAGTGGTTTGAGTTCGGGGGGTATCGACAATGAGCAGTTCTTC.

The J gene is TRBJ2-5, the V gene TRBV28; D is unclear. V lost 1 base, J lost 5 bases, and 8 bases lay in between. Germline lookup yields CDR1 MDHEN and CDR2 SYDVKM. CDR3 length: 13 residues. The CDR3 DNA is TGTGCCAGCAGTTTATCTCGCGACGAGACCCAGTACTTC. Its translation: CASSLSRDETQYF.

Here the CDR3 DNA reads TGTGCCAGCAGTTTGTGGACAGGGGGGACAGATACGCAGTATTTT. It encodes CASSLWTGGTDTQYF. This chain connects TRBV28 to TRBJ2-3; 10 bases match TRBD1. This CDR3 contains 15 residues. Germline V gene sequence: CDR1 MDHEN, CDR2 SYDVKM. V shed 3 bases, J shed 3 bases, and the junction held 3 bases outside the gene matches.

This clone was counted only a few times. This sequence joins TRBV5-1 and TRBJ2-1; D unclear. CDR3 length: 12 amino acids. Germline CDR1 and CDR2: SGHRS and YFSETQ. The V gene lost 4 bases and the J gene lost 3 bases, with 5 bases spanning the gap. The CDR3 loop is CASSGDYNEQFF. CDR3 bases: TGCGCCAGCAGCGGGGACTACAATGAGCAGTTCTTC.

This chain connects TRBV28 to TRBJ2-3; 16 bases are a match to TRBD2. The CDR3 contains 20 residues. Germline V gives CDR1 MDHEN, CDR2 SYDVKM. V was clipped by 5 bases and J by 2 bases; unmatched bases: 13. The CDR3 DNA is TGTGCCAGCAGTCCAAATCCGGGACTAGCGGGAGGGATACACACAGATACGCAGTATTTT. Translation gives CASSPNPGLAGGIHTDTQYF.

This chain links TRBV5-1 with TRBJ2-7, with 10 bases matching TRBD1. This CDR3 contains 17 residues. V was clipped by 2 bases and J by 1 base; unmatched bases: 9. Germline loops: CDR1 SGHRS, CDR2 YFSETQ. As DNA, the CDR3 is TGCGCCAGCAGCTTTGCAGAGACAGGGGGCATATCCTACGAGCAGTACTTC. This codes for CASSFAETGGISYEQYF.

V gene TRBV5-4 combines with J gene TRBJ1-2, with D possibly matching TRBD1 (6 bases). Trimming pared 4 bases from V and 3 bases from J, leaving 16 bases between. This CDR3 is 15 amino acids long. Germline assignment: CDR1 SGHNT and CDR2 YYREEE (reference sequence). CDR3 amino acids: CASSLWGAPDYGYTF. The CDR3 DNA reads TGTGCCAGCAGCCTCTGGGGGGCACCAGACTATGGCTACACCTTC.

The V call is TRBV28, the J call TRBJ2-1; 10 positions agree with TRBD1. With V trimmed by 2 bases and J by 2 bases, 3 bases remained unmatched. The CDR3 spans 16 residues. In germline, CDR1 is MDHEN, CDR2 SYDVKM. The CDR3 loop is CASSLPGQGAYNEQFF. The CDR3 bases are TGTGCCAGCAGTTTACCCGGACAGGGGGCCTACAATGAGCAGTTCTTC.

The V gene is TRBV7-6, the J gene TRBJ1-1, with D unresolved. Trimming stripped 1 base from V and 8 bases from J, with 8 bases between. Germline CDR1 and CDR2: SGHVS and FNYEAQ. CDR3 size: 12 residues. The CDR3 region is CASSLESVEAFF. The CDR3 coding sequence is TGTGCCAGCAGCTTAGAGTCAGTGGAAGCTTTCTTT.

V gene TRBV6-1 combines with J gene TRBJ2-1; TRBD2 aligns across 7 bases. Germline V gene data show CDR1 as MNHNS and CDR2 as SASEGT. J was trimmed by 4 bases and V by 11 bases; bases with no gene match: 11. The CDR3 runs 14 residues. The CDR3 DNA reads as TGTGCCTGCGTGACTAGCAGGTTTTACAATGAGCAGTTCTTC. It yields the protein CACVTSRFYNEQFF.

The V and J genes are TRBV9 and TRBJ2-1, with TRBD2 identical over 9 bases. J lost 8 bases, V lost 2 bases, and 14 bases had no gene match. CDR3 length: 17 residues. Germline loops: CDR1 SGDLS, CDR2 YYNGEE. DNA for the CDR3: TGTGCCAGCAGCGTTGGCCCTGGGACTAGCTGGCGAGATGAGCAGTTCTTC. It codes for CASSVGPGTSWRDEQFF.

J is TRBJ2-1 and V is TRBV5-4, with 9 bases lining up with TRBD2. Germline CDR1 is SGHNT and CDR2 is YYREEE (reference sequence). V shed 3 bases and J 4 bases; nucleotides not matched to a gene: 5. This CDR3 is 15 amino acids long. CDR3 coding DNA: TGTGCCAGCAGCTCGGGGCGGGAGGGGTACAATGAGCAGTTCTTC. As protein: CASSSGREGYNEQFF.

This rearrangement joins TRBV5-1 to TRBJ2-7; D is perhaps TRBD1 (6 bases). Looked up from germline, CDR1 is SGHRS and CDR2 is YFSETQ. Trimming shortened V by 3 bases and J by 3 bases, and 10 bases separated the two germline ends. The CDR3 is 13 residues long. The CDR3 loop is CASSWADSYEQYF. CDR3 nucleotides: TGCGCCAGCAGCTGGGCGGACAGCTACGAGCAGTACTTC.

The chain recombines TRBV7-9 with TRBJ2-3; no definite D call. CDR1 and CDR2 (germline): SEHNR, FQNEAQ (reference sequence). This CDR3 is 18 amino acids long. The V and J ends lost 4 bases and 4 bases respectively, with 24 bases between them. In nucleotides, the CDR3 is TGTGCCAGCAGCTCCCCGGGCTCAGGTGGGCGGATGGCAGATACGCAGTATTTT. It encodes CASSSPGSGGRMADTQYF. Drawing the rest from reference TRBV7-9 and TRBJ2-3, the complete variable domain is DTGVSQNPRHKITKRGQNVTFRCDPISEHNRLYWYRQTLGQGPEFLTYFQNEAQLEKSRLLSDRFSAERPKGSFSTLEIQRTEQGDSAMYLCASSSPGSGGRMADTQYFGPGTRLTVL.

This clone showed up just once. The rearrangement uses TRBV5-1 and TRBJ2-3; D unclear. This CDR3 spans 15 amino acids. V lost 0 bases, J lost 6 bases, and 14 bases lay in between. Germline values: CDR1 SGHRS, CDR2 YFSETQ. CDR3 in amino acids: CASSLGAGARDTQYF. The CDR3 DNA sequence: TGCGCCAGCAGCTTGGGGGCTGGAGCTCGGGATACGCAGTATTTT.

The chain couples TRBV5-1 to TRBJ1-1; 10 nucleotides align to TRBD1. Looked up from germline, CDR1 is SGHRS and CDR2 is YFSETQ. There are 15 residues in the CDR3. J lost 6 bases, V lost 4 bases, and 9 bases had no gene match. The CDR3 region is CASSLTGTGDAEAFF. In nucleotides, the CDR3 is TGCGCCAGCAGCCTAACCGGGACAGGGGACGCTGAAGCTTTCTTT. The full variable domain, completed using reference TRBV5-1 and TRBJ1-1, is KAGVTQTPRYLIKTRGQQVTLSCSPISGHRSVSWYQQTPGQGLQFLFEYFSETQRNKGNFPGRFSGRQFSNSRSEMNVSTLELGDSALYLCASSLTGTGDAEAFFGQGTRLTVV.

This rearrangement joins TRBV27 to TRBJ2-1, with 13 bases aligning to TRBD2. The CDR3 length is 16 residues. CDR1 is MNHEY and CDR2 is SMNVEV in the germline V gene (reference sequence). The J segment lost 8 bases and the V segment lost 5 bases, leaving 9 bases of the junction unmatched. The chain's CDR3 is CASSPLLAGGLDEQFF. The CDR3 DNA sequence: TGTGCCAGCAGTCCTTTACTAGCGGGAGGGCTGGATGAGCAGTTCTTC.

The rearrangement links TRBV7-9 to TRBJ2-3, with D unresolved. The length of the CDR3 is 15 residues. Germline CDR1 SEHNR, CDR2 FQNEAQ (reference sequence). The germline V and J ends were trimmed by 5 bases and 1 base, with 13 bases remaining between them. The CDR3, as DNA: TGTGCCAGCAGCGCGATTCGGTCCCGCACAGATACGCAGTATTTT. It encodes CASSAIRSRTDTQYF.

This rearrangement joins TRBV7-9 to TRBJ2-7; D not resolved. CDR1 is SEHNR and CDR2 is FQNEAQ in the germline V gene (reference sequence). The CDR3 totals 12 residues. Trimming took 0 bases from V and 7 from J, leaving 7 bases between them. The CDR3 sequence: CASSLAGFEQYF. CDR3 coding DNA: TGTGCCAGCAGCTTAGCAGGGTTTGAGCAGTACTTC.